This TCR beta chain was profiled in a study of T cells in Graves' hyperthyroidism and ophthalmopathy. General observations from the study: Among thyroid clonotypes expanded above 0.001, most also appeared in blood. A model of 13 V-J pairs discriminated ophthalmopathy from stable hyperthyroidism.

Researchers amplified the TCR beta CDR3 regions from RNA transcripts. First-round RT-PCR of the TCR CDR3 relied on the HTBI primer set. One entry per CDR3 protein, called by TCRdb with MiXCR from the multiplex PCR reads. The repertoire includes 500,000 or so distinct CDR3 sequences, roughly 15% of them detected once, and 25% to 30% sits in the top ten. Reasons for excluding patients were uncontrolled infection, other autoimmune disease, pregnancy or lactation. Each diagnosis drew on symptoms, thyroxine, TRAb, thyroid ultrasound and orbital computed tomography findings. About this clonotype: What it binds is not known.

The source of this sequence is a woman aged 30 to 39 with Graves' ophthalmopathy. Sequenced material: blood.

The CDR3 sequence: CASSLFPAGIPYNEQFF. The CDR3 nucleotides are TGTGCCAGCAGCTTATTTCCTGCGGGGATCCCCTACAATGAGCAGTTCTTC. The gene calls are TRBV7-3 and TRBJ2-1, with a tentative D call TRBD2 (6 bases). The V gene's germline CDR1 is SGHTA and CDR2 FQGTGA. The CDR3 has 17 residues. Trimming shortened V by 2 bases and J by 2 bases, and 16 bases separated the two germline ends.